One and the same sample provided the 15 T cell receptor beta chains below, sequenced in a study of blood T cell repertoires in COVID-19. TCRdb's copy holds only in-frame clones and misses some; the assay was immunoSEQ multiplex PCR. The table includes 250,000 to 300,000 clones, 80% to 90% detected once. The specimen sequenced was peripheral blood. All receptors come from a woman aged 25 to 39 with COVID-19, enrolled during active disease.

The rearrangement links TRBV15 to TRBJ2-7, with D maybe TRBD2 (6 bases). Germline lookup yields CDR1 LNHNV and CDR2 YYDKDF (reference sequence). The CDR3 is 13 amino acids. Trimming cost V 3 bases and J 9 bases, with 15 bases left between them. The chain's CDR3 is CATSRAGLYGQYF. The CDR3 region has the DNA TGTGCCACCAGCAGGGCGGGACTTTATGGGCAGTACTTC.

The chain couples TRBV10-3 to TRBJ2-7; possible D gene TRBD2, 6 bases. The CDR3 spans 15 residues. V lost 0 bases to trimming and J lost 6 bases, with 15 bases between them. CDR1 is ENHRY and CDR2 is SYGVKD in the germline V gene. CDR3 sequence reads: CAISESVVADREQYF. The CDR3 coding sequence is TGTGCCATCAGTGAGTCAGTTGTAGCGGATCGCGAGCAGTACTTC.

The count of this clone is one. This chain joins TRBV10-3 and TRBJ2-7; TRBD1 aligns across 11 bases. CDR3 size: 15 residues. Germline-derived CDR1 and CDR2 are ENHRY and SYGVKD. The V and J ends lost 4 bases and 3 bases, in that order; junction bases with no gene match: 5. The CDR3 DNA sequence: TGTGCCATCAGTGTTTCCGGGACAGGGGGCTACGAGCAGTACTTC. Its protein product is CAISVSGTGGYEQYF.

The chain uses TRBV2 and TRBJ2-7; TRBD1 matches 10 bases. Germline trimming cut 7 bases from V and 2 bases from J; bases unmatched to any gene: 5. The length of the CDR3 is 14 residues. In germline, CDR1 is SNHLY, CDR2 FYNNEI. The CDR3 is CASTRQGAAYEQYF. The CDR3 bases are TGTGCCAGCACCCGACAGGGGGCGGCCTACGAGCAGTACTTC.

The chain couples TRBV14 to TRBJ1-2; D is unclear. CDR3 length: 13 amino acids. The germline V gene has CDR1 SGHDN and CDR2 FVKESK. Trimming stripped 1 base from V and 2 bases from J, with 5 bases between. The CDR3 loop is CASSQASNYGYTF. The DNA of the CDR3 is TGTGCCAGCAGCCAAGCATCCAACTATGGCTACACCTTC.

The chain joins TRBV9 to TRBJ2-3, with D uncertain. CDR1 is SGDLS and CDR2 is YYNGEE in the germline V gene. Trimming pared 0 bases from V and 0 bases from J, leaving 8 bases between. The CDR3 length is 15 residues. The CDR3 DNA reads TGTGCCAGCAGCGTAGCTTCGGTGAGCACAGATACGCAGTATTTT. It specifies CASSVASVSTDTQYF.

The chain carries TRBV5-3 and TRBJ1-5, with D unclear. TRBV5-3 is identified as an open reading frame with a role that is uncertain. Trimming stripped 5 bases from V and 0 bases from J, with 18 bases between. The CDR3 length is 17 residues. CDR3 region: CARSLGRGRDSNQPQHF. As DNA, the CDR3 is TGTGCCAGAAGTTTAGGCCGTGGGAGGGATAGCAATCAGCCCCAGCATTTT.

The chain recombines TRBV18 with TRBJ1-2, with D perhaps matching TRBD1 (6 bases). Germline V gene data show CDR1 as KGHSH and CDR2 as LQKENI. The CDR3 spans 15 residues. Trimming took 6 bases from V and 6 from J, leaving 20 bases between them. CDR3 amino acids: CASSPSGGALDGYTF. DNA for the CDR3: TGTGCCAGCTCGCCTTCGGGGGGGGCTTTGGATGGCTACACCTTC.

The chain combines TRBV19 with TRBJ1-1; D ambiguous. The germline gives CDR1 LNHDA, CDR2 SQIVND (reference sequence). The V end lost 8 bases, the J end lost 2 bases, and 9 bases lay between the germline ends. This CDR3 contains 12 residues. The CDR3 is CASCTGNTEAFF. The CDR3 DNA sequence: TGTGCCAGTTGCACGGGAAACACTGAAGCTTTCTTT.

V usage is TRBV7-2 and J usage is TRBJ1-2; TRBD1 matches at 7 bases. V shed 7 bases, J shed 2 bases, and the junction held 7 bases outside the gene matches. The CDR3 has 14 residues. Germline V CDR1 and CDR2: SGHTA, FQGNSA. CDR3 in DNA: TGTGCCAGCACCCCAGGGGGTTCAAACTATGGCTACACCTTC. It codes for CASTPGGSNYGYTF.

The V and J genes are TRBV10-2 and TRBJ2-3, with D tentatively TRBD2 (7 bases). Trimming stripped 2 bases from V and 2 bases from J, with 14 bases between. The CDR3 consists of 16 residues. The germline V gene has CDR1 WSHSY and CDR2 SAAADI. The CDR3 DNA is TGCGCCAGCAGTGAGCTGGGGGGGGGCGTCACAGATACGCAGTATTTT. Translated, it gives CASSELGGGVTDTQYF.

This clone occurred once. This chain links TRBV5-1 with TRBJ2-1; D uncertain. CDR3 length: 12 amino acids. V was clipped by 1 base and J by 4 bases, with 3 bases between them. Germline V gives CDR1 SGHRS, CDR2 YFSETQ. In DNA, the CDR3 is TGCGCCAGCAGCTTGCAGTACAATGAGCAGTTCTTC. It is translated as CASSLQYNEQFF. The entire variable domain, with the rest obtained from reference TRBV5-1 and TRBJ2-1, is as follows: KAGVTQTPRYLIKTRGQQVTLSCSPISGHRSVSWYQQTPGQGLQFLFEYFSETQRNKGNFPGRFSGRQFSNSRSEMNVSTLELGDSALYLCASSLQYNEQFFGPGTRLTVL.

The CDR3 loop is CASRAQGTGELFF. Here the CDR3 DNA reads TGTGCCAGTAGAGCCCAGGGCACCGGGGAGCTGTTTTTT. The chain has TRBV27 and TRBJ2-2, with D perhaps TRBD1 (5 bases). The germline V gene encodes CDR1 MNHEY and CDR2 SMNVEV (reference sequence). Between the trimmed V and J ends, which lost 9 bases and 4 bases, there was a span of 12 bases. This CDR3 comprises 13 residues.

The chain uses TRBV5-1 and TRBJ2-5; TRBD1 is a possible D gene (5 bases). CDR3 length: 15 amino acids. V was clipped by 2 bases and J by 1 base, with 12 bases between them. Per the germline V gene, CDR1 is SGHRS and CDR2 is YFSETQ. In DNA form, the CDR3 reads TGCGCCAGCAGCTTCTTGAAGGGGCCCCAAGAGACCCAGTACTTC. This encodes CASSFLKGPQETQYF.

This chain joins TRBV28 and TRBJ1-5; the D is unclear. The germline V gene has CDR1 MDHEN and CDR2 SYDVKM. Trimming left V 1 base short and J 4 bases short, with 5 bases between. The CDR3 is 13 residues long. This CDR3 is CASSLYGNQPQHF. Here the CDR3 DNA reads TGTGCCAGCAGTTTATACGGGAATCAGCCCCAGCATTTT. The whole variable domain, filled in from reference TRBV28 and TRBJ1-5, reads DVKVTQSSRYLVKRTGEKVFLECVQDMDHENMFWYRQDPGLGLRLIYFSYDVKMKEKGDIPEGYSVSREKKERFSLILESASTNQTSMYLCASSLYGNQPQHFGDGTRLSIL.